This T cell receptor beta chain was recovered during a study of cytomegalovirus exposure and HLA in healthy donors. The germline V gene has CDR1 MNHNS and CDR2 SASEGT. V was clipped by 2 bases and J by 5 bases, with 9 bases between them. The CDR3 is 14 amino acids. PCR used 60 Vbeta primers and 13 Jbeta primers. Profiled with immunoSEQ multiplex PCR; TCRdb holds only in-frame clones, not every one. The table records approximately 100,000 clones, around 79% of them present only once. Material: PBMCs. The rearrangement joins TRBV6-1 to TRBJ1-4, with D uncertain. The sequence was obtained from a man in his fifties or sixties in good health and CMV-seropositive. The CDR3 reads CASSEQVSNEKLFF. The DNA for the CDR3 is TGTGCCAGCAGTGAACAGGTCTCGAATGAAAAACTGTTTTTT.